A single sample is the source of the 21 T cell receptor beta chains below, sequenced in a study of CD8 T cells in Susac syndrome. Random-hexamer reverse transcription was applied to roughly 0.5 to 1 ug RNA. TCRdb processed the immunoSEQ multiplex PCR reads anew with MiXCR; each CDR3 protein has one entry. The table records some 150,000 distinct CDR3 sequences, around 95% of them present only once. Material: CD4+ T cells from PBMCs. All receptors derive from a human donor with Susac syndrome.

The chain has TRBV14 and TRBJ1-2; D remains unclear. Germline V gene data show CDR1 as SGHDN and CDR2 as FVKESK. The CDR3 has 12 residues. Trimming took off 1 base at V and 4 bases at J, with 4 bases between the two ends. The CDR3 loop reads CASSQVAYGYTF. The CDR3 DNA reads TGTGCCAGCAGCCAAGTCGCCTATGGCTACACCTTC.

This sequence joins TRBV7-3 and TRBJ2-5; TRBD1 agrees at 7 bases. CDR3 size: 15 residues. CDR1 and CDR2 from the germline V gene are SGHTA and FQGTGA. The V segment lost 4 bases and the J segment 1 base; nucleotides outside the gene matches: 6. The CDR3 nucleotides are TGTGCCAGCAGCTACACCGGGACAGCCCAAGAGACCCAGTACTTC. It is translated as CASSYTGTAQETQYF.

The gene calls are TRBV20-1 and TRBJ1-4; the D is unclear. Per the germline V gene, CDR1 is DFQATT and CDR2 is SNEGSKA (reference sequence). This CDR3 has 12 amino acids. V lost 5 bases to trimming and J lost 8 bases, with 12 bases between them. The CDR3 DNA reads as TGCAGTGCTCGGACCCAAGGGGAAAAACTGTTTTTT. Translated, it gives CSARTQGEKLFF.

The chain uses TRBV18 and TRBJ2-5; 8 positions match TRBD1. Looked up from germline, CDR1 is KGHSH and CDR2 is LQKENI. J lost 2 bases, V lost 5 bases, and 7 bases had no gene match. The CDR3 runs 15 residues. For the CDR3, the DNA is TGTGCCAGCTCATCCAATAGACAGGGGCAAGAGACCCAGTACTTC. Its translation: CASSSNRQGQETQYF.

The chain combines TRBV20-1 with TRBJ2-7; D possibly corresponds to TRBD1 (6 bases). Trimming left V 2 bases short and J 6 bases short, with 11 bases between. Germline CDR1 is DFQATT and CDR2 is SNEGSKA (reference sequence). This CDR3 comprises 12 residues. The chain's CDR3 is CSARTGTAEQYF. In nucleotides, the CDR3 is TGCAGTGCTAGAACAGGGACCGCCGAGCAGTACTTC.

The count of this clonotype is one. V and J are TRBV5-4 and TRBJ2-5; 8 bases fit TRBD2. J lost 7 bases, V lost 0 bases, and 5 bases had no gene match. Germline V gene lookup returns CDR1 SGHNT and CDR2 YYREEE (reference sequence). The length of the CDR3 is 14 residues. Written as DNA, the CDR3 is TGTGCCAGCAGCTTGGCCTCTAGCGGGCCGACCCAGTACTTC. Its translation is CASSLASSGPTQYF.

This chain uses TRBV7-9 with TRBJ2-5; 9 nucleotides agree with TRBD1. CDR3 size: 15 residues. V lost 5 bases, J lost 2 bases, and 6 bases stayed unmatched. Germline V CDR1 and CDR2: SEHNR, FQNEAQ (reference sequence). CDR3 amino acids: CASSILDRGQETQYF. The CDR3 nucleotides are TGTGCCAGCAGCATTTTAGACAGGGGGCAAGAGACCCAGTACTTC.

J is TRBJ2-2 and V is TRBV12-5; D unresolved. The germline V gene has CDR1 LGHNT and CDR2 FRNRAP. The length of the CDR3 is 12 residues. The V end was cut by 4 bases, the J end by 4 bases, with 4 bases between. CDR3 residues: CASGSFTGELFF. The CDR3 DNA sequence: TGTGCTAGTGGTTCCTTCACCGGGGAGCTGTTTTTT.

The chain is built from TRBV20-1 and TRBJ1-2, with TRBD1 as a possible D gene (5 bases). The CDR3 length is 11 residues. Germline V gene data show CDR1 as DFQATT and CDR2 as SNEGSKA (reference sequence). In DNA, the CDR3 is TGCGGGACCCCTTGGAACTATGGCTACACCTTC. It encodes CGTPWNYGYTF.

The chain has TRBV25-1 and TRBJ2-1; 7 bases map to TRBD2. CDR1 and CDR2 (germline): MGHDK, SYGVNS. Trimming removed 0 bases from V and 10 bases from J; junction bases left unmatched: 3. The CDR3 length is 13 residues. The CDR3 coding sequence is TGTGCCAGCAGTGAATACCGTAGCGGGGAGCAGTTCTTC. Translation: CASSEYRSGEQFF.

The CDR3 spells CSVVKATDTQYF. The CDR3 bases are TGCAGCGTAGTGAAGGCGACAGATACGCAGTATTTT. V gene TRBV29-1 combines with J gene TRBJ2-3, with unresolved D. Per germline, CDR1 SQVTM and CDR2 ANQGSEA. Trimming removed 6 bases from V and 3 bases from J, with 10 bases in between. This CDR3 comprises 12 residues.

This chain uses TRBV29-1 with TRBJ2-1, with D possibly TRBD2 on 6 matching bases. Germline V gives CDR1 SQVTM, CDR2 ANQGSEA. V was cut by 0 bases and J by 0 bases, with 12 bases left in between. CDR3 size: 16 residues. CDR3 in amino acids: CSVEEGAGYSYNEQFF. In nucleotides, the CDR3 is TGCAGCGTTGAAGAAGGGGCGGGGTACTCCTACAATGAGCAGTTCTTC.

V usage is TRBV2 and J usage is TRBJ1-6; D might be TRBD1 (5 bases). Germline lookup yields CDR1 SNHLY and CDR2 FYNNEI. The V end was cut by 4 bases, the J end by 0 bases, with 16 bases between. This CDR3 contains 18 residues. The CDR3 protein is CASSAQLAGSSYNSPLHF. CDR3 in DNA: TGTGCCAGCAGTGCTCAGTTGGCAGGGAGCTCCTATAATTCACCCCTCCACTTT.

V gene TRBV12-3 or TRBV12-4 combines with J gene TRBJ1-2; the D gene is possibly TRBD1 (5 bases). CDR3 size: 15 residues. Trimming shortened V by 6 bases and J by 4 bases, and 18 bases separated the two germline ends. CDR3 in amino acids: CASRAPPGHLYGYTF. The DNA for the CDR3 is TGTGCCAGCAGAGCCCCCCCAGGACATCTCTATGGCTACACCTTC.

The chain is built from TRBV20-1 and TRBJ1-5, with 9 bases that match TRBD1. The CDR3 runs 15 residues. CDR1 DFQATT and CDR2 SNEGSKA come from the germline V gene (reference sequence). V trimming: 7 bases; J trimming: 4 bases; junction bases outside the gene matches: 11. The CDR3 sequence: CSVKPGTGWNQPQHF. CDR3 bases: TGCAGTGTCAAGCCAGGGACAGGGTGGAATCAGCCCCAGCATTTT.

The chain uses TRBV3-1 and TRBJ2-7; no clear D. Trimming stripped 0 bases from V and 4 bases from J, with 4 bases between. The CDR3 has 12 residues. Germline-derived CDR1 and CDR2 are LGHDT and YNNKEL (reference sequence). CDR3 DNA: TGTGCCAGCAGCCAAGACGGGTACGAGCAGTACTTC. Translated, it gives CASSQDGYEQYF.

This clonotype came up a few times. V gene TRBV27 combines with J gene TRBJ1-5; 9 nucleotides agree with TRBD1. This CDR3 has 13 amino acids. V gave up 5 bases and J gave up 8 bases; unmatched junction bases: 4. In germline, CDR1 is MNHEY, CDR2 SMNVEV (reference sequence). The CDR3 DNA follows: TGTGCCAGCAGTGGGACAGGGAATGAGCCCCAGCATTTT. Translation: CASSGTGNEPQHF.

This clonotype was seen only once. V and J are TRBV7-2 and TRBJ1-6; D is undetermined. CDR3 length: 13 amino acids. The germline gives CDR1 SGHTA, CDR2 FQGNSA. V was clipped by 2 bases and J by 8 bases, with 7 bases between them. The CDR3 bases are TGTGCCAGCAGCTTAATTAGGGATTCACCCCTCCACTTT. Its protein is CASSLIRDSPLHF. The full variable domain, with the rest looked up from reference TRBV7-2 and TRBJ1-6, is GAGVSQSPSNKVTEKGKDVELRCDPISGHTALYWYRQSLGQGLEFLIYFQGNSAPDKSGLPSDRFSAERTGGSVSTLTIQRTQQEDSAVYLCASSLIRDSPLHFGNGTRLTVT.

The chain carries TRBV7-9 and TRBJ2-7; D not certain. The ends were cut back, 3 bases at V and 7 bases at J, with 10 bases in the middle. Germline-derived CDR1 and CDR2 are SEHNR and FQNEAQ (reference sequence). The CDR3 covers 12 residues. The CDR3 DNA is TGTGCCAGCAGCTTGGGGTTGAGGGAGCAGTACTTC. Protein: CASSLGLREQYF.

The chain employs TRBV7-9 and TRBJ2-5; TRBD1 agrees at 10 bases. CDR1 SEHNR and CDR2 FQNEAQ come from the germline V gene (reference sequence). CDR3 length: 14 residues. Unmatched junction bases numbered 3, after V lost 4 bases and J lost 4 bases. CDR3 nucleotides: TGTGCCAGCAGCTACGACAGGGGGCGAGAGACCCAGTACTTC. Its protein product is CASSYDRGRETQYF.

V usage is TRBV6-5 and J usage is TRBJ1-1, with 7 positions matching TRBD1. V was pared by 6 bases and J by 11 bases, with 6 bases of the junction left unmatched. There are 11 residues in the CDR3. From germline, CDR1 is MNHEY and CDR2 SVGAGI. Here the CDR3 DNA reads TGTGCCAGCAGCCGTGACAGGGTTGCTTTCTTT. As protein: CASSRDRVAFF.